This T cell receptor beta chain was recovered during a study of cytomegalovirus exposure and HLA in healthy donors. Amplification used 60 Vbeta primers and 13 Jbeta primers. In the authors' workflow: In a later analysis, the count reached approximately 80 million unique TCR beta chains, with about 10 million shared. The method was immunoSEQ multiplex PCR; TCRdb's version includes in-frame clones alone and lacks a portion of them. V and J calls and clone size are copied from that table; D and trimming were computed from the DNA. The sample has about 150,000 clones; 75% to 90% are singletons. Whole-study results and caveats: In a later analysis, common viral pathogens appeared linked to several of the most significant clusters.

Remarks on this clone: Antigen specificity is unknown.

The TCR comes from a man aged 30-40 years in good health and CMV-seropositive. The sequencing sample was made of PBMCs.

The CDR3 reads CATSPFGTTYEQYF. The DNA of the CDR3 is TGTGCCACCAGCCCGTTCGGGACTACCTACGAGCAGTACTTC. The V and J genes are TRBV15 and TRBJ2-7, with 7 bases fitting TRBD2. J was trimmed by 2 bases and V by 5 bases; bases with no gene match: 6. The CDR3 consists of 14 residues. Germline assignment: CDR1 LNHNV and CDR2 YYDKDF (reference sequence).